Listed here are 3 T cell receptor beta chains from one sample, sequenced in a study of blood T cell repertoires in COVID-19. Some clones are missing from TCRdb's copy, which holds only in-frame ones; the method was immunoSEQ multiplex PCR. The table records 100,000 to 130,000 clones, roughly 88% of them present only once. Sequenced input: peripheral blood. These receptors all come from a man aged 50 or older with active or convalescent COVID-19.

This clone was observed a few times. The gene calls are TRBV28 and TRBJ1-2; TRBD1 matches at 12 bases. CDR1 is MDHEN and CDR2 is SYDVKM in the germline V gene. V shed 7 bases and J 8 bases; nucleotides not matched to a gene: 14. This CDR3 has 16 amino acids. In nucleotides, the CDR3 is TGTGCCAGCATCGATAGGCGGGGACAGGGGGCAGGAGGCTACACCTTC. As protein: CASIDRRGQGAGGYTF.

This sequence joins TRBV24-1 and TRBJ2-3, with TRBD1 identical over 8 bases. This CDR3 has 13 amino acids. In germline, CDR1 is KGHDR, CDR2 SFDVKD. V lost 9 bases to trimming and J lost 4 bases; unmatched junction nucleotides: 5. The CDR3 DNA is TGTGCCACCGGGCAGGGGGCCTCAGATACGCAGTATTTT. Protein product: CATGQGASDTQYF.

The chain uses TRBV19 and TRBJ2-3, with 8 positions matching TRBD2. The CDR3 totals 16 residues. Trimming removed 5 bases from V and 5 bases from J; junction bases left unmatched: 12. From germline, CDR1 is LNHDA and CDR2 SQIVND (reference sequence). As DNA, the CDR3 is TGTGCCAGTAGTTCCTTCCAGCGGGAGATTCAAGATACGCAGTATTTT. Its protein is CASSSFQREIQDTQYF.